The 11 T cell receptor beta chains in this list originate from one sample, sequenced in a study of blood T cell repertoires in COVID-19. Profiling relied on immunoSEQ multiplex PCR, and the TCRdb table lists in-frame clones only, not all of them. The sample lists roughly 200,000 clones, 80% to 90% seen once, with roughly 5% in the top ten. Input material: peripheral blood. The receptors stem from a woman in her 70s with active or convalescent COVID-19.

This clone was seen just once. The gene calls are TRBV20-1 and TRBJ1-2; perhaps TRBD1 as D (5 bases). V was pared by 6 bases and J by 8 bases, with 13 bases between. This CDR3 comprises 11 residues. Germline V gene data show CDR1 as DFQATT and CDR2 as SNEGSKA (reference sequence). CDR3 DNA: TGCAGTGCCAGGACACTTGACGGCTACACCTTC. It translates to CSARTLDGYTF.

The sample holds a few counts of this clone. The V and J genes are TRBV2 and TRBJ1-5; a possible D gene is TRBD1 (6 bases). The CDR3 extends over 13 amino acids. The germline V gene has CDR1 SNHLY and CDR2 FYNNEI. The ends were cut back, 6 bases at V and 6 bases at J, with 12 bases in the middle. CDR3 nucleotide sequence: TGTGCCAGCAGCACAGGGAATACTCAGCCCCAGCATTTT. Residues: CASSTGNTQPQHF.

This clone was recorded a few times. The chain uses TRBV6-1 and TRBJ1-5, with 8 bases that match TRBD1. Trimming took 3 bases from V and 5 from J; bases not matched to a gene: 9. There are 16 residues in the CDR3. Germline CDR1 MNHNS, CDR2 SASEGT. CDR3 protein: CASSEWTGKGYQPQHF. The CDR3 DNA sequence: TGTGCCAGCAGTGAGTGGACAGGGAAGGGGTATCAGCCCCAGCATTTT.

A note on this clone: The junction and the germline gene differ at one end; a read error may be behind it. This chain connects TRBV9 to TRBJ2-3; D uncertain. This CDR3 is built from 9 residues. Germline CDR1 SGDLS, CDR2 YYNGEE. CDR3 region: CASSRGRCF. The CDR3 nucleotides are TGTGCCAGCAGCCGAGGAAGGTGTTTT.

This clone was seen ten or more times. The genes are TRBV24-1 and TRBJ2-2; 8 bases are shared with TRBD1. The CDR3 has 14 amino acids. J was trimmed by 6 bases and V by 4 bases; bases with no gene match: 3. The germline CDR1 and CDR2 sequences are KGHDR and SFDVKD. The CDR3 loop reads CATSDRGRAGELFF. The CDR3 nucleotides are TGTGCCACCAGTGACAGGGGGCGGGCCGGGGAGCTGTTTTTT.

The chain employs TRBV5-4 and TRBJ2-7; possibly TRBD1 for D (6 bases). This CDR3 spans 13 amino acids. Germline values: CDR1 SGHNT, CDR2 YYREEE (reference sequence). The V and J ends lost 2 bases and 7 bases respectively, with 13 bases between them. CDR3 residues: CASSFGQSGEQYF. DNA of the CDR3: TGTGCCAGCAGCTTCGGACAGTCGGGAGAGCAGTACTTC.

The chain has TRBV4-2 and TRBJ2-2; 11 bases map to TRBD1. CDR1 is LGHNA and CDR2 is YNFKEQ in the germline V gene. This CDR3 contains 18 residues. J was trimmed by 3 bases and V by 1 base; bases with no gene match: 7. In DNA form, the CDR3 reads TGTGCCAGCAGCCAAGGTATACGGACAGGGGGCGACACCGGGGAGCTGTTTTTT. Its protein product is CASSQGIRTGGDTGELFF.

This clone was seen a single time. The chain carries TRBV28 and TRBJ2-1; D is unresolved. Per germline, CDR1 MDHEN and CDR2 SYDVKM. V was pared by 8 bases and J by 4 bases, with 12 bases between. The CDR3 runs to 13 residues. In DNA, the CDR3 is TGTGCCAGCCGAACCAATCTATACAATGAGCAGTTCTTC. It encodes CASRTNLYNEQFF.

CDR3: CASSVRGDGGRTFNEQFF. The CDR3 DNA sequence: TGTGCCAGCAGCGTCAGGGGGGATGGCGGGAGGACCTTCAATGAGCAGTTCTTC. V is TRBV9 and J is TRBJ2-1, with D maybe TRBD2 (8 bases). Germline V gene sequence: CDR1 SGDLS, CDR2 YYNGEE. The CDR3 runs to 18 residues. V shed 2 bases and J shed 6 bases, with 24 bases lying between them.

J is TRBJ2-3 and V is TRBV2; D unclear. The V and J ends lost 2 bases and 11 bases respectively, with 11 bases between them. This CDR3 region has 12 residues. Germline loops: CDR1 SNHLY, CDR2 FYNNEI. The CDR3 nucleotides read TGTGCCAGCAGTGAATGGCTCCGAGGGCAGTATTTT. This sequence encodes CASSEWLRGQYF.

The V gene is TRBV15, the J gene TRBJ2-2, with 7 nucleotides matching TRBD2. The CDR3 runs 15 residues. Germline CDR1 LNHNV, CDR2 YYDKDF (reference sequence). V shed 0 bases, J shed 4 bases, and the junction held 2 bases outside the gene matches. CDR3 in amino acids: CATSRDRLATGELFF. As DNA, the CDR3 is TGTGCCACCAGCAGAGATCGACTAGCCACCGGGGAGCTGTTTTTT. The whole variable domain, filled in from reference TRBV15 and TRBJ2-2, reads DAMVIQNPRYQVTQFGKPVTLSCSQTLNHNVMYWYQQKSSQAPKLLFHYYDKDFNNEADTPDNFQSRRPNTSFCFLDIRSPGLGDTAMYLCATSRDRLATGELFFGEGSRLTVL.